The clone carrying this T cell receptor beta chain was observed at least ten times. The CDR3 regions of TCR beta were amplified from RNA transcripts. Carried out on the TCR CDR3, a first-round RT-PCR used the HTBI primer set. TCRdb independently ran MiXCR on the multiplex PCR reads; one entry per CDR3 protein. This sample has 750,000 to 900,000 distinct CDR3 sequences, with about two fifths found just once. The CDR3 is 13 amino acids. V dropped 8 bases and J dropped 6 bases, with 17 bases sitting between them. Germline CDR1 and CDR2: LNHNV and YYDKDF (reference sequence). The data stem from a study of T cells in Graves' hyperthyroidism and ophthalmopathy.

The V gene is TRBV15, the J gene TRBJ2-7; possible D gene TRBD2, 5 bases. Specimen: blood. This receptor was taken from a man aged 18 to 35 with Graves' hyperthyroidism. CDR3 bases: TGTGCCACCGGGCCGCGTCTTGAGGGCGAGCAGTACTTC. Amino acids: CATGPRLEGEQYF.